The rows below give T cell receptor beta chains drawn from one sample of a study of Tregs in tolerant kidney transplant recipients. Here immunoSEQ multiplex PCR was the method, and the copy in TCRdb shows in-frame clones only, minus some. Among approximately 67,000 clones listed, around 90% were seen once. Here the sequenced sample was CD8+ T cells from blood, taken before the transplant. Receptors were obtained from a human donor who received a combined kidney and bone marrow transplant. Each CDR3 is given with its conserved first and last residue. The D gene is left open where the match is weak. The size field is filled for only some rows; it gives once, few, many or a size class.

clone_size,v_call,j_call,d_call,cdr3_nt,cdr3_aa
-,TRBV4-2,TRBJ2-7,-,TGTGCCAGCAGCCAAGATGGAGGGAAATCCTACGAGCAGTACTTC,CASSQDGGKSYEQYF
-,TRBV6-5,TRBJ2-3,TRBD2,TGTGCCAGCAGTTACAAGCGGGGGTTCGCAGATACGCAGTATTTT,CASSYKRGFADTQYF
-,TRBV7-3,TRBJ2-3,TRBD2,TGTGCCAGCAGCTTATTCGCGACTAGCAGACCTAGCACAGATACGCAGTATTTT,CASSLFATSRPSTDTQYF
-,TRBV4-1,TRBJ2-5,TRBD1,TGCGCCAGCAGCCACACACAGGGGGAAGCAGAGACCCAGTACTTC,CASSHTQGEAETQYF
-,TRBV7-6,TRBJ2-7,TRBD1,TGTGCCAGCAGCAACCGGACAGGGGGCCGTTACGAGCAGTACTTC,CASSNRTGGRYEQYF
once,TRBV5-6,TRBJ2-7,TRBD1,TGTGCCAGCAGCGGGGCAACAGGGGACATCGCCTACGAGCAGTACTTC,CASSGATGDIAYEQYF
once,TRBV7-9,TRBJ1-1,-,TGTGCCAGCAGTTGGGTTGTCGGGGATCCGGTCACTGAAGCTTTCTTT,CASSWVVGDPVTEAFF
once,TRBV28,TRBJ2-5,-,TGTGCCAGCAGTTCGATTAGCTTAGAGACCCAGTACTTC,CASSSISLETQYF
-,TRBV19,TRBJ1-2,TRBD1,TGTGCCAGTAGTATTTGGACAGGGGGCGCGGATGGCTACACCTTC,CASSIWTGGADGYTF
-,TRBV4-1,TRBJ2-7,TRBD1,TGCGCCAGCAGCCACCGGGACAGATACTACGAGCAGTACTTC,CASSHRDRYYEQYF
-,TRBV9,TRBJ1-3,-,TGTGCCAGCAGCCAACCTAAACAGCTCAAGGTACTCTCTGGAAACACCATATATTTT,CASSQPKQLKVLSGNTIYF
-,TRBV4-3,TRBJ1-6,-,TGCGCCAGCAGCCAAGGCCGACAGTCCACTTATTCCCCCCTCCACTTT,CASSQGRQSTYSPLHF
-,TRBV4-3,TRBJ2-3,TRBD2,TGCGCCAGCAGCCAAGATAGCGGGTGGGGAAAGACAGATACGCAGTATTTT,CASSQDSGWGKTDTQYF
-,TRBV19,TRBJ2-7,-,TGTGCCAGTACGGCGGGACCCAAGGGAATCTACGAGCAGTACTTC,CASTAGPKGIYEQYF
-,TRBV6-5,TRBJ2-3,TRBD2,TGTGCCAGCAGTACGACTAGCGCAGATACGCAGTATTTT,CASSTTSADTQYF
-,TRBV11-2,TRBJ2-3,-,TGTGCCAGCAGCACCTTAGGGGGGGTCAAGACAGATACGCAGTATTTT,CASSTLGGVKTDTQYF
-,TRBV4-3,TRBJ1-4,-,TGCGCCAGCAGCCAAGATCCGGGTTCTAATGAAAAACTGTTTTTT,CASSQDPGSNEKLFF
-,TRBV27,TRBJ1-1,-,TGTGCCAGCAGACTAGGACCGATGAACACTGAAGCTTTCTTT,CASRLGPMNTEAFF
-,TRBV6-5,TRBJ1-1,-,TGTGCCAGTATAAGGGGTAACACTGAAGCTTTCTTT,CASIRGNTEAFF
medium-sized,TRBV5-5,TRBJ2-7,TRBD1,TGTGCCAGCAGCTTGGACAGGGGGTTTACGTGGGAGCAGTACTTC,CASSLDRGFTWEQYF
-,TRBV9,TRBJ1-2,TRBD1,TGTGCCAGCAGCGTAGGGGCACAGGGGGCCTATGGCTACACCTTC,CASSVGAQGAYGYTF
-,TRBV5-1,TRBJ2-5,TRBD1,TGCGCCAGCAGCTTAGGGGGCGCGGAGACCCAGTACTTC,CASSLGGAETQYF
-,TRBV28,TRBJ1-5,-,TGTGCCAGCAGTTTTTATGGAGGCCAGCCCCAGCATTTT,CASSFYGGQPQHF
-,TRBV23-1,TRBJ2-5,-,TGCGCCAGCAGGAGGGAGACCCAGTACTTC,CASRRETQYF
-,TRBV4-3,TRBJ2-1,-,TGCGCCAGCAGCCAAGATAGACAGCCACCTTACAATGAGCAGTTCTTC,CASSQDRQPPYNEQFF
-,TRBV19,TRBJ2-1,-,TGTGCCAGTAGTAGTTCAGCGGAAACCTACAATGAGCAGTTCTTC,CASSSSAETYNEQFF
-,TRBV4-3,TRBJ2-5,TRBD2,TGCGCCAGCAGCCGAGATGGGAGGGTGGGAAAGACCCAGTACTTC,CASSRDGRVGKTQYF
-,TRBV29-1,TRBJ1-2,-,TGCAGCGTTGAGGGGCAGTTAAACTATGGCTACACCTTC,CSVEGQLNYGYTF
-,TRBV7-9,TRBJ2-7,TRBD2,TGTGCCAGCAGCTACACTAGCGGGGTCTCCTACGAGCAGTACTTC,CASSYTSGVSYEQYF
-,TRBV30,TRBJ2-3,TRBD1,TGTGCCTGGAGTTCGACAGGGGGTCTAGGGGATACGCAGTATTTT,CAWSSTGGLGDTQYF
-,TRBV5-1,TRBJ2-1,TRBD2,TGCGCCAGCAGTACTAGCGGGGAGCAGTTCTTC,CASSTSGEQFF
-,TRBV9,TRBJ1-3,-,TGTGCCAGCAGACCCTCGGGGTATGGAAACACCATATATTTT,CASRPSGYGNTIYF
-,TRBV5-4,TRBJ1-6,-,TGTGCCAGCAGCTTGGGGGCTTTCTATAATTCCCCCCTCCACTTT,CASSLGAFYNSPLHF
few,TRBV6-8,TRBJ2-4,-,TGTGCCAGCAGCCAATACAGGGCGACCAAAAACATTCAGTACTTC,CASSQYRATKNIQYF
-,TRBV7-9,TRBJ2-7,-,TGTGCCAGCAGCTTCCCGAGCGGGTACGAGCAGTACTTC,CASSFPSGYEQYF
-,TRBV4-2,TRBJ1-1,-,TGTGCCAGCAGCCAAGGGGCATATGAAGCTTTCTTT,CASSQGAYEAFF
-,TRBV7-8,TRBJ1-5,-,TGTGCCAGCAGCTTAGGAGGACAAGGGAAGTCGAGCAATCAGCCCCAGCATTTT,CASSLGGQGKSSNQPQHF
few,TRBV28,TRBJ1-4,-,TGTGCCAGCAGTTTCGAAAGCGAGACTAATGAAAAACTGTTTTTT,CASSFESETNEKLFF
-,TRBV9,TRBJ2-5,TRBD2,TGTGCCAGCAGCGTAGCCGGGGGGTTTGGGGAGACCCAGTACTTC,CASSVAGGFGETQYF
-,TRBV7-8,TRBJ2-3,-,TGTGCCAGCAGCTTAGTTCCGGAGGGCCAATCAGATACGCAGTATTTT,CASSLVPEGQSDTQYF
-,TRBV4-3,TRBJ2-2,-,TGCGCCAGCAGCCAAGAGTTGGGACTTCCCTCGAACACCGGGGAGCTGTTTTTT,CASSQELGLPSNTGELFF
-,TRBV19,TRBJ2-1,TRBD2,TGTGCCAGTAGCTATAGCGGGAACGACTACAATGAGCAGTTCTTC,CASSYSGNDYNEQFF
once,TRBV19,TRBJ1-1,TRBD1,TGTGCCAGTAGTCTACAGGGGGCGAACACTGAAGCTTTCTTT,CASSLQGANTEAFF
-,TRBV4-2,TRBJ2-3,-,TGTGCCAGCAGCCCTACTAATAGCGGAGGCCCAGATACGCAGTATTTT,CASSPTNSGGPDTQYF
-,TRBV9,TRBJ2-5,-,TGTGCCAGCAGGTCGGGAGACCAAGAGACCCAGTACTTC,CASRSGDQETQYF